This T cell receptor beta chain stems from a study of chemoradiotherapy in HPV16-positive cancers. On the study more broadly: Two HPV16-positive patients' cells yielded candidate HPV-specific clones and common motifs. Study observations and caveats: HPV-responsive T-cell expansion during chemoradiotherapy was linked to improved recurrence-free survival in HPV16-positive patients. Non-HPV-specific T cells did not expand in tumors during treatment, whereas candidate HPV-specific clones and E7-related motifs did.

Germline lookup yields CDR1 MNHEY and CDR2 SVGAGI. The V segment lost 2 bases and the J segment 6 bases; nucleotides outside the gene matches: 4. The CDR3 consists of 13 residues. Using immunoSEQ multiplex PCR, the repertoire was profiled, and TCRdb retains in-frame clones only, with some absent. The data show over a thousand clones, approximately 80% seen once. In the case of this clone: Its antigen remains unknown.

Over chemoradiotherapy, repertoires were sampled more than once. The TCR was taken from a human donor with HPV-associated anogenital cancer. This material consisted of tumor tissue, taken from a patient who underwent chemoradiotherapy. The rearrangement joins TRBV6-5 to TRBJ2-7, with TRBD1 matching 7 bases. CDR3 in amino acids: CASSYKQGLEQYF. The CDR3 coding sequence is TGTGCCAGCAGTTACAAACAGGGGCTCGAGCAGTACTTC.